Below are 27 T cell receptor beta chains sequenced from a single sample in a study of blood T cell repertoires in COVID-19. Sequencing was performed with immunoSEQ multiplex PCR; in TCRdb, only in-frame clones are kept and a portion is missing. The sample includes approximately 140,000 clones, 82% seen only once; the top ten take roughly 15%. The source material was peripheral blood. Every receptor here comes from a human donor with acute or convalescent COVID-19. The donor label of this sample is uncertain.

The J gene is TRBJ1-2, the V gene TRBV7-8, with 8 bases aligning to TRBD1. Unmatched junction bases numbered 5, after V lost 5 bases and J lost 0 bases. CDR3 size: 15 residues. Germline CDR1 and CDR2: SGHVS and FQNEAQ. The CDR3 is CASSPSTGANYGYTF. CDR3 nucleotide sequence: TGTGCCAGCAGCCCATCGACAGGGGCTAACTATGGCTACACCTTC.

The rearrangement links TRBV3-1 (or the pseudogene TRBV3-2) to TRBJ1-1; TRBD1 aligns across 7 bases. The CDR3 covers 16 residues. Germline V lookup: CDR1 LGHDT, CDR2 YNNKEL (reference sequence). Trimming took 1 base from V and 4 from J; bases not matched to a gene: 9. DNA of the CDR3: TGTGCCAGCAGCCAAGGACAGGGACGGTTAAGCACTGAAGCTTTCTTT. It codes for CASSQGQGRLSTEAFF.

The chain recombines TRBV9 with TRBJ1-2; 7 bases are shared with TRBD1. V lost 3 bases to trimming and J lost 3 bases; unmatched junction nucleotides: 11. The germline V gene encodes CDR1 SGDLS and CDR2 YYNGEE. The CDR3 runs 16 residues. In nucleotides, the CDR3 is TGTGCCAGCAGCGCATCGCTTCGGACAGGCTACTATGGCTACACCTTC. Its translation is CASSASLRTGYYGYTF. Drawing the rest from reference TRBV9 and TRBJ1-2, the complete variable domain is DSGVTQTPKHLITATGQRVTLRCSPRSGDLSVYWYQQSLDQGLQFLIQYYNGEERAKGNILERFSAQQFPDLHSELNLSSLELGDSALYFCASSASLRTGYYGYTFGSGTRLTVV.

This clone is a singleton in its sample. The V and J genes are TRBV12-5 and TRBJ2-7; a weak D match, TRBD2 (5 bases). Trimming removed 1 base from V and 4 bases from J, with 8 bases in between. The germline gives CDR1 LGHNT, CDR2 FRNRAP. The CDR3 runs to 13 residues. In nucleotides, the CDR3 is TGTGCTAGTGGTTTGGGCTCGGGGTACGAGCAGTACTTC. Its translation is CASGLGSGYEQYF. The full variable domain, its missing parts supplied by reference TRBV12-5 and TRBJ2-7, is DARVTQTPRHKVTEMGQEVTMRCQPILGHNTVFWYRQTMMQGLELLAYFRNRAPLDDSGMPKDRFSAEMPDATLATLKIQPSEPRDSAVYFCASGLGSGYEQYFGPGTRLTVT.

This rearrangement joins TRBV7-9 to TRBJ2-1, with unresolved D. V gave up 5 bases and J gave up 10 bases, with 9 bases separating them. The CDR3 runs 11 residues. In germline, CDR1 is SEHNR, CDR2 FQNEAQ (reference sequence). The CDR3 loop reads CASSREAEQFF. The CDR3 bases are TGTGCCAGCAGCCGTGAGGCCGAGCAGTTCTTC. The whole variable domain, remainder taken from reference TRBV7-9 and TRBJ2-1, is DTGVSQNPRHKITKRGQNVTFRCDPISEHNRLYWYRQTLGQGPEFLTYFQNEAQLEKSRLLSDRFSAERPKGSFSTLEIQRTEQGDSAMYLCASSREAEQFFGPGTRLTVL.

This chain links TRBV7-9 with TRBJ1-1; 10 nucleotides match TRBD1. CDR1 and CDR2 from the germline V gene are SEHNR and FQNEAQ (reference sequence). The CDR3 is made up of 14 amino acids. Trimming removed 5 bases from V and 5 bases from J; junction bases left unmatched: 5. The DNA for the CDR3 is TGTGCCAGCAGCCCCGACAGGGGGCCAACTGAAGCTTTCTTT. As protein: CASSPDRGPTEAFF.

This sequence joins TRBV19 and TRBJ1-2; possibly TRBD1 for D (5 bases). Germline lookup yields CDR1 LNHDA and CDR2 SQIVND (reference sequence). This CDR3 has 13 residues. The V and J ends lost 10 bases and 4 bases respectively, with 16 bases between them. This chain's CDR3 is CATRTGIRYGYTF. In DNA, the CDR3 is TGTGCCACCCGAACAGGAATCCGCTATGGCTACACCTTC.

The rearrangement links TRBV6-2 or TRBV6-3 to TRBJ1-6; D is uncertain. Trimming removed 3 bases from V and 6 bases from J, with 9 bases in between. The CDR3 covers 14 residues. From germline, CDR1 is MNHEY and CDR2 SVGEGT. The CDR3 DNA reads TGTGCCAGCAGTTATACGGGGATTAATTCACCCCTCCACTTT. This gives the protein CASSYTGINSPLHF.

The chain has TRBV7-8 and TRBJ2-7, with unresolved D. Germline V lookup: CDR1 SGHVS, CDR2 FQNEAQ. The V gene lost 5 bases and the J gene lost 2 bases, with 13 bases spanning the gap. CDR3 size: 14 residues. The CDR3 protein is CASSRRDTTYEQYF. Here the CDR3 DNA reads TGTGCCAGCAGCCGACGCGACACCACCTACGAGCAGTACTTC.

The genes are TRBV3-1 (or the pseudogene TRBV3-2) and TRBJ1-5; TRBD1 might be the D (6 bases). Trimming left V 3 bases short and J 3 bases short, with 9 bases between. The CDR3 loop spans 14 amino acids. The V gene's germline CDR1 is LGHDT and CDR2 YNNKEL (reference sequence). This CDR3 reads CASSQGHYNQPQHF. The CDR3 DNA follows: TGTGCCAGCAGCCAGGGACACTACAATCAGCCCCAGCATTTT.

The V call is TRBV7-2, the J call TRBJ2-3, with 15 bases matching TRBD2. CDR3 length: 17 amino acids. Trimming removed 3 bases from V and 0 bases from J; junction bases left unmatched: 1. In germline, CDR1 is SGHTA, CDR2 FQGNSA. CDR3: CASSLGLAGGSTDTQYF. CDR3 coding DNA: TGTGCCAGCAGCTTGGGACTAGCGGGGGGAAGCACAGATACGCAGTATTTT. The whole variable domain, filled in from reference TRBV7-2 and TRBJ2-3, reads GAGVSQSPSNKVTEKGKDVELRCDPISGHTALYWYRQSLGQGLEFLIYFQGNSAPDKSGLPSDRFSAERTGGSVSTLTIQRTQQEDSAVYLCASSLGLAGGSTDTQYFGPGTRLTVL.

The chain has TRBV21-1 and TRBJ1-1; the DNA was not used to check the table's D call, TRBD1. TRBV21-1 is classified as a pseudogene. This CDR3 comprises 19 residues. The DNA of the CDR3 is TGTGCCAGCAGCAAAGCGAGCTATAGACAGGGGAGTTGGTACACTGAAGCTTTCTTT. This sequence encodes CASSKASYRQGSWYTEAFF.

V gene TRBV5-4 combines with J gene TRBJ1-2, with 11 bases matching TRBD1. The CDR3 has 15 amino acids. V dropped 2 bases and J dropped 8; count of bases not matched to a gene: 8. Per the germline V gene, CDR1 is SGHNT and CDR2 is YYREEE (reference sequence). In DNA form, the CDR3 reads TGTGCCAGCAGCTTTCCGGGGACAGGGGGGAACGGCTACACCTTC. This translates into CASSFPGTGGNGYTF.

The chain's CDR3 is CASWTGGASDSQYF. The DNA for the CDR3 is TGTGCCAGCTGGACAGGGGGGGCCTCAGATAGTCAGTACTTC. The J gene is TRBJ2-4, the V gene TRBV27; 10 nucleotides line up with TRBD1. The CDR3 length is 14 residues. The germline gives CDR1 MNHEY, CDR2 SMNVEV (reference sequence). With V trimmed by 8 bases and J by 12 bases, 13 bases remained unmatched.

This chain uses TRBV5-1 with TRBJ2-1, with 7 nucleotides matching TRBD1. CDR1 is SGHRS, CDR2 YFSETQ, per germline. V shed 3 bases and J 4 bases; nucleotides not matched to a gene: 1. The CDR3 spans 13 residues. In DNA, the CDR3 is TGCGCCAGCAGCTCGGGACAGTACAATGAGCAGTTCTTC. Protein: CASSSGQYNEQFF.

V is TRBV11-3 and J is TRBJ2-3, with a tentative D call TRBD1 (5 bases). This CDR3 is built from 14 residues. CDR1 is SGHNT, CDR2 YENEEA, per germline. V was pared by 3 bases and J by 3 bases, with 10 bases between. This CDR3 is CASSFGRATDTQYF. In nucleotides, the CDR3 is TGTGCCAGCAGCTTCGGCAGGGCGACAGATACGCAGTATTTT.

The J gene is TRBJ1-1, the V gene TRBV6-2 or TRBV6-3; tentative D call: TRBD1 (5 bases). The CDR3 covers 15 residues. Germline CDR1 MNHEY, CDR2 SVGEGT. V was shortened by 5 bases and J by 1 base, with 14 bases between the two germline ends. Written as DNA, the CDR3 is TGTGCCAGCAGTGGCCCCGGGACTCCGAACACTGAAGCTTTCTTT. Encoded protein: CASSGPGTPNTEAFF.

J is TRBJ2-5 and V is TRBV12-3 or TRBV12-4; 7 bases map to TRBD1. Trimming took 6 bases from V and 3 from J; bases not matched to a gene: 4. There are 13 residues in the CDR3. CDR3 nucleotides: TGTGCCAGCAGCGCCGGGACAGAAGAGACCCAGTACTTC. Amino acids: CASSAGTEETQYF.

The chain links TRBV6-6 to TRBJ2-1; possible D gene TRBD2, 5 bases. Deletions cut 2 bases from V and 9 bases from J, with 11 bases between. Germline V gives CDR1 MNHNY, CDR2 SVGAGI (reference sequence). This CDR3 region has 13 residues. DNA of the CDR3: TGTGCCAGCAGTTACGGCGAGGCGGGTGAGCAGTTCTTC. It encodes CASSYGEAGEQFF.

The chain is built from TRBV7-3 and TRBJ2-5; TRBD2 might be the D (6 bases). Trimming left V 6 bases short and J 5 bases short, with 13 bases between. From germline, CDR1 is SGHTA and CDR2 FQGTGA. This CDR3 has 13 residues. CDR3 nucleotides: TGTGCCAGCAGTTTGACTAGAGGGGAGACCCAGTACTTC. It is translated as CASSLTRGETQYF.

The V gene is TRBV19, the J gene TRBJ1-5, with 9 bases matching TRBD1. There are 17 residues in the CDR3. Germline-derived CDR1 and CDR2 are LNHDA and SQIVND (reference sequence). V shed 4 bases, J shed 5 bases, and the junction held 12 bases outside the gene matches. The CDR3 protein is CASSTRDRVRPYQPQHF. DNA of the CDR3: TGTGCCAGTAGTACCAGGGACAGGGTGAGGCCTTATCAGCCCCAGCATTTT. Complete variable domain (other parts from reference TRBV19 and TRBJ1-5): DGGITQSPKYLFRKEGQNVTLSCEQNLNHDAMYWYRQDPGQGLRLIYYSQIVNDFQKGDIAEGYSVSREKKESFPLTVTSAQKNPTAFYLCASSTRDRVRPYQPQHFGDGTRLSIL.

The chain is built from TRBV29-1 and TRBJ2-6; D gene ambiguous. V was trimmed by 0 bases and J by 1 base, leaving 7 bases between them. This CDR3 region has 15 residues. Germline V lookup: CDR1 SQVTM, CDR2 ANQGSEA. The CDR3 DNA follows: TGCAGCGTTGAAGATCGGAGTTCTGGGGCCAACGTCCTGACTTTC. It yields the protein CSVEDRSSGANVLTF.

The chain employs TRBV19 and TRBJ2-7; 9 nucleotides line up with TRBD1. Unmatched junction bases numbered 4, after V lost 4 bases and J lost 3 bases. CDR3 length: 14 residues. Germline V gives CDR1 LNHDA, CDR2 SQIVND (reference sequence). This CDR3 reads CASSTRGQGYEQYF. CDR3 nucleotides: TGTGCCAGTAGTACAAGGGGACAGGGCTACGAGCAGTACTTC.

The V gene is TRBV30, the J gene TRBJ2-5; a weak D match, TRBD2 (7 bases). Trimming removed 0 bases at V and 4 bases at J, with 12 bases between. CDR3 length: 14 amino acids. From germline, CDR1 is GTSNPN and CDR2 SVGIG (reference sequence). CDR3 sequence: CAWSVGGARETQYF. CDR3 DNA: TGTGCCTGGAGTGTAGGGGGGGCGCGAGAGACCCAGTACTTC. Filled out from reference TRBV30 and TRBJ2-5, the complete variable domain reads SQTIHQWPATLVQPVGSPLSLECTVEGTSNPNLYWYRQAAGRGLQLLFYSVGIGQISSEVPQNLSASRPQDRQFILSSKKLLLSDSGFYLCAWSVGGARETQYFGPGTRLLVL.

The chain is built from TRBV6-1 and TRBJ2-5; the match to TRBD1 covers 8 bases. The CDR3 spans 13 residues. After removal of 3 bases from V and 5 bases from J, the junction contained 2 bases not matched to a gene. Germline V gene data show CDR1 as MNHNS and CDR2 as SASEGT. CDR3 sequence (DNA): TGTGCCAGCAGTGACGACAGGGGTGAGACCCAGTACTTC. As protein: CASSDDRGETQYF.

J is TRBJ2-7 and V is TRBV2, with TRBD1 matching 10 bases. After removal of 5 bases from V and 5 bases from J, the junction contained 9 bases not matched to a gene. This CDR3 is built from 15 residues. Germline V gene lookup returns CDR1 SNHLY and CDR2 FYNNEI. The CDR3 protein is CASSRQGAHNHEQYF. The CDR3, as DNA: TGTGCCAGCAGTAGACAGGGGGCCCATAACCACGAGCAGTACTTC.

This clone was counted between two and nine times. The rearrangement links TRBV3-1 (or the pseudogene TRBV3-2) to TRBJ1-2, with 7 bases fitting TRBD1. The ends lost 3 bases at V and 8 bases at J; junction bases unmatched: 6. Germline lookup yields CDR1 LGHDT and CDR2 YNNKEL (reference sequence). The CDR3 has 13 residues. CDR3 nucleotide sequence: TGTGCCAGCAGCCACGACAGGGTGCAAGGCTACACCTTC. As protein: CASSHDRVQGYTF.